Listed here are 11 T cell receptor beta chains from one sample, sequenced in a study of CD8+CD57+ T cells in acquired aplastic anemia. The template used for profiling TCR beta VDJ and CDR3 was genomic DNA. MiXCR was run by TCRdb on the reads, yielding one entry per CDR3 protein. The sample yields roughly 86,000 distinct CDR3 sequences, over 35% seen once. Sequences were obtained from sorted CD4+, CD8+, or CD8+CD57+ T cells (not recorded which) from PBMCs. The receptors here all came from a human donor in good health, serving as a control.

The V call is TRBV19, the J call TRBJ2-7; D ambiguous. Trimming took off 7 bases at V and 1 base at J, with 11 bases between the two ends. This CDR3 spans 13 amino acids. Germline V gene sequence: CDR1 LNHDA, CDR2 SQIVND (reference sequence). CDR3 in DNA: TGTGCCAGTAAACTGGCAGGATCCTACGAGCAGTACTTC. This gives the protein CASKLAGSYEQYF.

This clonotype was observed a few times. The J gene is TRBJ2-7, the V gene TRBV13, with 7 positions matching TRBD2. Germline V gives CDR1 PRHDT, CDR2 FYEKMQ (reference sequence). The CDR3 length is 15 residues. V dropped 0 bases and J dropped 0; count of bases not matched to a gene: 2. CDR3 loop: CASSLGGGGSYEQYF. CDR3 sequence (DNA): TGTGCCAGCAGCTTAGGCGGCGGGGGCTCCTACGAGCAGTACTTC. Full variable domain (outside the CDR3, taken from reference TRBV13 and TRBJ2-7): AAGVIQSPRHLIKEKRETATLKCYPIPRHDTVYWYQQGPGQDPQFLISFYEKMQSDKGSIPDRFSAQQFSDYHSELNMSSLELGDSALYFCASSLGGGGSYEQYFGPGTRLTVT.

The chain has TRBV19 and TRBJ1-2; 7 nucleotides agree with TRBD1. Trimming at V came to 8 bases and at J to 3 bases, leaving 30 bases not matched to a gene. The CDR3 contains 21 residues. The germline CDR1 and CDR2 sequences are LNHDA and SQIVND (reference sequence). CDR3 in amino acids: CASQPNRGGTQRTGRYYGYTF. For the CDR3, the DNA is TGTGCCAGTCAACCCAATAGGGGGGGGACCCAGAGGACAGGCCGTTACTATGGCTACACCTTC.

V usage is TRBV25-1 and J usage is TRBJ2-3; D unclear. This CDR3 is 13 amino acids long. Germline V gene sequence: CDR1 MGHDK, CDR2 SYGVNS. Trimming took 4 bases from V and 11 from J, leaving 16 bases between them. The CDR3 region is CASSARDRTGQYF. The CDR3 coding sequence is TGTGCCAGCAGTGCTAGAGACCGAACGGGGCAGTATTTT.

This clonotype was seen repeatedly, ten times or more. The chain couples TRBV30 to TRBJ2-7; TRBD1 matches 9 bases. V gave up 5 bases and J gave up 5 bases; unmatched junction bases: 4. Germline V gene sequence: CDR1 GTSNPN, CDR2 SVGIG (reference sequence). The CDR3 length is 12 residues. CDR3 nucleotide sequence: TGTGCCTGGGGCGGGACAGGGAACGAGCAGTACTTC. Translation: CAWGGTGNEQYF.

The chain uses TRBV20-1 and TRBJ2-7; D is perhaps TRBD2 (6 bases). CDR3 size: 14 residues. The germline CDR1 and CDR2 sequences are DFQATT and SNEGSKA (reference sequence). Trimming cost V 3 bases and J 6 bases, with 18 bases left between them. CDR3 DNA: TGCAGTGCTAGGGGGGGTCAGGGCGGTATCGAGCAGTACTTC. This codes for CSARGGQGGIEQYF.

This sequence joins TRBV11-2 and TRBJ2-5; D is unresolved. The V end lost 2 bases, the J end lost 0 bases, and 10 bases lay between the germline ends. There are 15 residues in the CDR3. Germline V gives CDR1 SGHAT, CDR2 FQNNGV. The CDR3 sequence: CASSLRLEDQETQYF. DNA for the CDR3: TGTGCCAGCAGCTTAAGGCTGGAAGACCAAGAGACCCAGTACTTC.

J is TRBJ2-3 and V is TRBV7-7; 7 bases fit TRBD2. After removal of 1 base from V and 6 bases from J, the junction contained 7 bases not matched to a gene. CDR1 SSHAT and CDR2 FNYEAQ come from the germline V gene (reference sequence). The CDR3 has 15 residues. The CDR3 nucleotides are TGTGCCAGCAGCTTAGGGGCGGGAGCGGGTGATACGCAGTATTTT. Its translation: CASSLGAGAGDTQYF.

The chain is built from TRBV6-1 and TRBJ1-2; D gene ambiguous. The CDR3 runs to 13 residues. Germline V gene lookup returns CDR1 MNHNS and CDR2 SASEGT. The V end was cut by 10 bases, the J end by 2 bases, with 14 bases between. CDR3 in amino acids: CATGMDWNYGYTF. In DNA, the CDR3 is TGTGCCACCGGTATGGACTGGAACTATGGCTACACCTTC.

This clonotype was recorded a few times. This could be a read error, since a much larger clone is one nucleotide away. The chain links TRBV4-1 to TRBJ1-2; TRBD1 is a possible D gene (5 bases). CDR3 length: 14 amino acids. Germline V gene lookup returns CDR1 MGHRA and CDR2 YSYEKL. The CDR3 reads CASSQGGNDYGCTF. The CDR3 DNA sequence: TGCGCCAGCAGCCAAGGGGGGAACGACTATGGCTGCACCTTC.

The rearrangement joins TRBV10-3 to TRBJ2-1; the D gene could be TRBD1 or TRBD2 (5 bases each). The CDR3 is made up of 13 amino acids. The germline V and J ends were trimmed by 7 bases and 7 bases, with 14 bases remaining between them. Germline V gene data show CDR1 as ENHRY and CDR2 as SYGVKD. The DNA of the CDR3 is TGTGCCATCACCAGGGACGTCGCAAATGAGCAGTTCTTC. This sequence encodes CAITRDVANEQFF.